This TCR beta chain was sequenced during a study of shared clonotypes between healthy human individuals. Study-wide points: Memory subsets had estimated richness that was generally smaller than that of naive subsets.

Repertoires were generated with immunoSEQ multiplex PCR, while TCRdb's copy carries only in-frame clones and drops some. The data show around 2,000,000 clones, with about 95% seen just once and approximately 1.2% held by the top ten. Notes on this clone: What it binds is unknown.

Naive CD8 cells were CD45RO-negative, positively selected for CCR7, excluding terminally differentiated effector memory CD45RA+ cells. The TCR was taken from a young man in good health. Sequences were obtained from naive CD8+ T cells sorted from blood.

This chain's CDR3 is CARDDPHQETQYF. In DNA form, the CDR3 reads TGCGCCAGAGACGACCCCCACCAAGAGACCCAGTACTTC. The chain is built from TRBV5-1 and TRBJ2-5; D ambiguous. CDR3 length: 13 residues. The ends were cut back, 8 bases at V and 0 bases at J, with 11 bases in the middle. The germline gives CDR1 SGHRS, CDR2 YFSETQ. The full variable domain, its missing parts supplied by reference TRBV5-1 and TRBJ2-5, is KAGVTQTPRYLIKTRGQQVTLSCSPISGHRSVSWYQQTPGQGLQFLFEYFSETQRNKGNFPGRFSGRQFSNSRSEMNVSTLELGDSALYLCARDDPHQETQYFGPGTRLLVL.